The present T cell receptor beta chain was sequenced within a study of T-cell memory formation after mild COVID-19. In this sample, this clonotype turned up many times. TCRdb called the 5' RACE reads again in MiXCR, with one record for every CDR3 protein. The table shows a few hundred thousand distinct CDR3 sequences, with roughly 15% occurring only once. The ends were cut back, 1 base at V and 5 bases at J, with 7 bases in the middle. CDR3 length: 13 amino acids. CDR1 is SGHRS, CDR2 YFSETQ, per germline. Sequencing was done on a sample of PBMCs or a T cell subset sorted from them (not recorded which). The rearrangement joins TRBV5-1 to TRBJ2-4, with D hard to call. This clonotype was obtained from a man younger than 35 who had mild COVID-19 (a few samples of this study predate the infection). Cell type and time point are not known. CDR3 sequence reads: CASSLNGENIQYF. The CDR3 nucleotides read TGCGCCAGCAGCTTGAACGGAGAAAACATTCAGTACTTC.